A selection of T cell receptor beta chains follows, all from one sample in a study of OX40 agonist ivuxolimab in advanced cancers. TCRdb's table, derived via immunoSEQ multiplex PCR, lists solely in-frame clones and lacks some. This sample has 65,000 to 90,000 clones; approximately 82% occur once, and the top ten carry 5%. The sample was CD4+ or CD8+ T cells sorted from blood, taken in a trial of the OX40 agonist ivuxolimab. The receptors come from an adult with an advanced solid tumor such as melanoma, head and neck, liver or kidney cancer. Each CDR3 is given with its conserved first and last residue. The order of the fields is D gene, J gene, clone size, V gene, CDR3 length, CDR3 protein, CDR3 DNA. D genes are given only for firm matches. A row's size may be missing; if present it is once, few, many or a size class.

d_call: TRBD2
j_call: TRBJ2-1
clone_size: once
v_call: TRBV7-2
cdr3_length: 15
cdr3_aa: CASSLLAGTYNEQFF
cdr3_nt: TGTGCCAGCAGCTTACTAGCGGGAACCTACAATGAGCAGTTCTTC

d_call: NA
j_call: TRBJ1-2
clone_size: NA
v_call: TRBV4-1
cdr3_length: 15
cdr3_aa: CASSPGWGVSYGYTF
cdr3_nt: TGCGCCAGCAGCCCCGGGTGGGGAGTGAGCTATGGCTACACCTTC

d_call: NA
j_call: TRBJ1-2
clone_size: NA
v_call: TRBV19
cdr3_length: 15
cdr3_aa: CASSERTDAFYGYTF
cdr3_nt: TGTGCCAGTAGTGAAAGGACGGACGCCTTCTATGGCTACACCTTC

d_call: NA
j_call: TRBJ2-1
clone_size: NA
v_call: TRBV18
cdr3_length: 13
cdr3_aa: CASSLTGDNEQFF
cdr3_nt: TGTGCCAGCTCACTTACCGGGGACAATGAGCAGTTCTTC

d_call: NA
j_call: TRBJ1-1
clone_size: NA
v_call: TRBV7-9
cdr3_length: 15
cdr3_aa: CASSIDRARNTEAFF
cdr3_nt: TGTGCCAGCAGCATCGACCGGGCGAGAAACACTGAAGCTTTCTTT

d_call: NA
j_call: TRBJ1-5
clone_size: few
v_call: TRBV28
cdr3_length: 12
cdr3_aa: CASSKELGPQHF
cdr3_nt: TGTGCCAGCAGCAAGGAGCTGGGGCCCCAGCATTTT

d_call: NA
j_call: TRBJ2-1
clone_size: NA
v_call: TRBV4-3
cdr3_length: 15
cdr3_aa: CASSQNSRATGEQFF
cdr3_nt: TGCGCCAGCAGCCAGAATTCCAGGGCCACCGGTGAGCAGTTCTTC

d_call: TRBD1
j_call: TRBJ1-1
clone_size: NA
v_call: TRBV18
cdr3_length: 15
cdr3_aa: CASSPGTGRDTEAFF
cdr3_nt: TGTGCCAGCTCACCGGGGACAGGGCGAGACACTGAAGCTTTCTTT

d_call: TRBD2
j_call: TRBJ2-3
clone_size: NA
v_call: TRBV11-2
cdr3_length: 15
cdr3_aa: CASSALAGGPDTQYF
cdr3_nt: TGTGCCAGCAGCGCCCTAGCGGGAGGGCCAGATACGCAGTATTTT

d_call: NA
j_call: TRBJ1-1
clone_size: NA
v_call: TRBV4-3
cdr3_length: 13
cdr3_aa: CASSQERRAEAFF
cdr3_nt: TGCGCCAGCAGCCAAGAAAGGAGGGCTGAAGCTTTCTTT

d_call: TRBD1
j_call: TRBJ2-5
clone_size: NA
v_call: TRBV19
cdr3_length: 14
cdr3_aa: CASSPTGGGETQYF
cdr3_nt: TGTGCCAGTAGCCCCACAGGGGGAGGAGAGACCCAGTACTTC

d_call: NA
j_call: TRBJ1-5
clone_size: NA
v_call: TRBV7-2
cdr3_length: 15
cdr3_aa: CASSLLGGGNQPQHF
cdr3_nt: TGTGCCAGCAGCTTACTCGGGGGAGGCAATCAGCCCCAGCATTTT

d_call: NA
j_call: TRBJ1-4
clone_size: NA
v_call: TRBV2
cdr3_length: 15
cdr3_aa: CASSAGMETNEKLFF
cdr3_nt: TGTGCCAGCAGTGCGGGAATGGAAACTAATGAAAAACTGTTTTTT

d_call: NA
j_call: TRBJ1-2
clone_size: NA
v_call: TRBV28
cdr3_length: 13
cdr3_aa: CASRPMDGWGYTF
cdr3_nt: TGTGCCAGCAGACCGATGGACGGGTGGGGCTACACCTTC

d_call: NA
j_call: TRBJ1-2
clone_size: NA
v_call: TRBV7-8
cdr3_length: 15
cdr3_aa: CASSLAGGSGYGYTF
cdr3_nt: TGTGCCAGCAGCTTAGCGGGCGGTTCCGGGTATGGCTACACCTTC

d_call: NA
j_call: TRBJ1-5
clone_size: NA
v_call: TRBV5-1
cdr3_length: 13
cdr3_aa: CASSPGPDQPQHF
cdr3_nt: TGCGCCAGCAGCCCGGGACCGGATCAGCCCCAGCATTTT

d_call: TRBD1
j_call: TRBJ1-4
clone_size: once
v_call: TRBV6-5
cdr3_length: 13
cdr3_aa: CASSRDRDEKLFF
cdr3_nt: TGTGCCAGCAGCCGGGACAGGGATGAAAAACTGTTTTTT

d_call: NA
j_call: TRBJ1-5
clone_size: NA
v_call: TRBV7-8
cdr3_length: 15
cdr3_aa: CASSPKGLSNQPQHF
cdr3_nt: TGTGCCAGCAGCCCCAAGGGTCTTAGCAATCAGCCCCAGCATTTT

d_call: NA
j_call: TRBJ2-3
clone_size: NA
v_call: TRBV6-1
cdr3_length: 16
cdr3_aa: CASSERLALNTDTQYF
cdr3_nt: TGTGCCAGCAGTGAACGATTAGCGTTGAACACAGATACGCAGTATTTT

d_call: NA
j_call: TRBJ1-6
clone_size: NA
v_call: TRBV6-1
cdr3_length: 14
cdr3_aa: CASSESLSGAPLHF
cdr3_nt: TGTGCCAGCAGTGAATCCCTTTCCGGGGCACCCCTCCACTTT

d_call: NA
j_call: TRBJ2-1
clone_size: once
v_call: TRBV7-9
cdr3_length: 14
cdr3_aa: CASSLSGPYNEQFF
cdr3_nt: TGTGCCAGCAGCCTTAGCGGCCCCTACAATGAGCAGTTCTTC

d_call: NA
j_call: TRBJ1-3
clone_size: NA
v_call: TRBV10-3
cdr3_length: 15
cdr3_aa: CAISPAGTARNTIYF
cdr3_nt: TGTGCCATCTCCCCGGCCGGGACTGCTAGAAACACCATATATTTT

d_call: NA
j_call: TRBJ2-3
clone_size: NA
v_call: TRBV4-1
cdr3_length: 14
cdr3_aa: CASSQDPKEDTQYF
cdr3_nt: TGCGCCAGCAGCCAAGATCCTAAAGAAGATACGCAGTATTTT

d_call: NA
j_call: TRBJ2-2
clone_size: few
v_call: TRBV18
cdr3_length: 12
cdr3_aa: CASSPWTGELFF
cdr3_nt: TGTGCCAGCTCACCGTGGACCGGGGAGCTGTTTTTT

d_call: NA
j_call: TRBJ2-7
clone_size: NA
v_call: TRBV28
cdr3_length: 12
cdr3_aa: CATAEGAYEQYF
cdr3_nt: TGTGCCACCGCGGAGGGGGCCTACGAGCAGTACTTC

d_call: TRBD2
j_call: TRBJ2-5
clone_size: NA
v_call: TRBV2
cdr3_length: 16
cdr3_aa: CASSEKAGGPFETQYF
cdr3_nt: TGTGCCAGCAGTGAAAAGGCGGGGGGGCCGTTTGAGACCCAGTACTTC

d_call: TRBD1
j_call: TRBJ2-1
clone_size: NA
v_call: TRBV11-1
cdr3_length: 15
cdr3_aa: CASSRGTGDYNEQFF
cdr3_nt: TGTGCCAGCAGCCGGGGGACAGGGGATTACAATGAGCAGTTCTTC

d_call: NA
j_call: TRBJ2-1
clone_size: NA
v_call: TRBV28
cdr3_length: 13
cdr3_aa: CASSGGPYNEQFF
cdr3_nt: TGTGCCAGCTCGGGGGGCCCCTACAATGAGCAGTTCTTC

d_call: TRBD1
j_call: TRBJ1-6
clone_size: NA
v_call: TRBV5-4
cdr3_length: 15
cdr3_aa: CASSGYDRDNSPLHF
cdr3_nt: TGTGCCAGCAGCGGATACGACAGGGACAATTCACCCCTCCACTTT

d_call: NA
j_call: TRBJ1-4
clone_size: few
v_call: TRBV11-2
cdr3_length: 15
cdr3_aa: CASSLSTGSNEKLFF
cdr3_nt: TGTGCCAGCAGCTTATCAACTGGGTCTAATGAAAAACTGTTTTTT

d_call: TRBD1
j_call: TRBJ1-3
clone_size: NA
v_call: TRBV10-3
cdr3_length: 15
cdr3_aa: CAIRRQGDTGNTIYF
cdr3_nt: TGTGCCATCAGAAGACAGGGGGATACTGGAAACACCATATATTTT

d_call: NA
j_call: TRBJ2-1
clone_size: NA
v_call: TRBV7-2
cdr3_length: 14
cdr3_aa: CASSLGQERNEQFF
cdr3_nt: TGTGCCAGCAGCTTAGGACAGGAAAGGAATGAGCAGTTCTTC

d_call: NA
j_call: TRBJ1-2
clone_size: NA
v_call: TRBV4-2
cdr3_length: 15
cdr3_aa: CASSQVSRDDYGYTF
cdr3_nt: TGTGCCAGCAGCCAAGTTAGCCGTGATGACTATGGCTACACCTTC

d_call: NA
j_call: TRBJ1-1
clone_size: few
v_call: TRBV11-3
cdr3_length: 13
cdr3_aa: CASSYSIDTEAFF
cdr3_nt: TGTGCCAGCAGCTACTCTATCGACACTGAAGCTTTCTTT

d_call: NA
j_call: TRBJ2-3
clone_size: NA
v_call: TRBV10-3
cdr3_length: 14
cdr3_aa: CAIRGQPSTDTQYF
cdr3_nt: TGTGCCATCAGAGGACAGCCTAGCACAGATACGCAGTATTTT

d_call: NA
j_call: TRBJ2-3
clone_size: NA
v_call: TRBV5-1
cdr3_length: 15
cdr3_aa: CASSLEDSRTDTQYF
cdr3_nt: TGCGCCAGCAGCTTGGAGGACAGCCGCACAGATACGCAGTATTTT

d_call: NA
j_call: TRBJ2-6
clone_size: NA
v_call: TRBV7-3
cdr3_length: 16
cdr3_aa: CASSSDYLGGANVLTF
cdr3_nt: TGTGCCAGCAGCTCGGACTACCTTGGTGGGGCCAACGTCCTGACTTTC

d_call: NA
j_call: TRBJ2-7
clone_size: NA
v_call: TRBV27
cdr3_length: 15
cdr3_aa: CASSLKYLSSYEQYF
cdr3_nt: TGTGCCAGCAGTTTAAAGTACTTAAGCTCCTACGAGCAGTACTTC

d_call: NA
j_call: TRBJ2-2
clone_size: NA
v_call: TRBV5-6
cdr3_length: 16
cdr3_aa: CASSLFIEGYTGELFF
cdr3_nt: TGTGCCAGCAGCTTGTTCATCGAGGGTTACACCGGGGAGCTGTTTTTT

d_call: TRBD2
j_call: TRBJ2-5
clone_size: NA
v_call: TRBV2
cdr3_length: 16
cdr3_aa: CASSEMPSGRGETQYF
cdr3_nt: TGTGCCAGCAGTGAAATGCCTAGCGGGAGAGGGGAGACCCAGTACTTC

d_call: NA
j_call: TRBJ2-3
clone_size: NA
v_call: TRBV7-8
cdr3_length: 14
cdr3_aa: CASSLERATDTQYF
cdr3_nt: TGTGCCAGCAGCTTAGAAAGGGCCACAGATACGCAGTATTTT

d_call: NA
j_call: TRBJ1-3
clone_size: NA
v_call: TRBV18
cdr3_length: 14
cdr3_aa: CASSPTTGGNTIYF
cdr3_nt: TGTGCCAGCTCACCTACGACGGGAGGAAACACCATATATTTT

d_call: TRBD2
j_call: TRBJ2-7
clone_size: NA
v_call: TRBV6-6
cdr3_length: 13
cdr3_aa: CASSLSGAYEQYF
cdr3_nt: TGTGCCAGCAGCCTAAGCGGGGCCTACGAGCAGTACTTC

d_call: NA
j_call: TRBJ2-7
clone_size: NA
v_call: TRBV9
cdr3_length: 16
cdr3_aa: CASSVADSGWLREQYF
cdr3_nt: TGTGCCAGCAGCGTAGCTGACAGTGGTTGGCTTCGCGAGCAGTACTTC

d_call: NA
j_call: TRBJ2-5
clone_size: NA
v_call: TRBV5-4
cdr3_length: 15
cdr3_aa: CASSSSGEGAETQYF
cdr3_nt: TGTGCCAGCAGTTCATCGGGGGAAGGGGCAGAGACCCAGTACTTC

d_call: NA
j_call: TRBJ1-2
clone_size: NA
v_call: TRBV6-6
cdr3_length: 13
cdr3_aa: CASRDGERGGYTF
cdr3_nt: TGTGCCTCCCGGGATGGGGAGAGGGGTGGCTACACCTTC

d_call: NA
j_call: TRBJ1-1
clone_size: NA
v_call: TRBV29-1
cdr3_length: 13
cdr3_aa: CSVVRYRETEAFF
cdr3_nt: TGCAGCGTTGTTAGGTACAGAGAAACTGAAGCTTTCTTT

d_call: NA
j_call: TRBJ1-5
clone_size: NA
v_call: TRBV5-8
cdr3_length: 14
cdr3_aa: CASSLYRVSQPQHF
cdr3_nt: TGTGCCAGCAGCTTGTACAGGGTCAGCCAGCCCCAGCATTTT